Shown below are 9 T cell receptor beta chains from a single sample sequenced in a study of shared clonotypes between healthy human individuals. The table came from immunoSEQ multiplex PCR; TCRdb's copy has only in-frame clones and leaves some out. The sample includes fewer than 1.8 million clones, 98% of them seen just once. Sequenced material: naive CD4+ T cells sorted from blood. Subset of the sample: CD45RA+ positively selected. Source of these receptors: a man aged 25-45 years in good health.

The sample holds one count of this clone. The chain carries TRBV6-1 and TRBJ2-7; 7 bases agree with TRBD2. Losses at the gene ends were 1 base for V and 2 bases for J; bases not matched to a gene: 14. Per the germline V gene, CDR1 is MNHNS and CDR2 is SASEGT. The CDR3 runs to 18 residues. In DNA form, the CDR3 reads TGTGCCAGCAGTGAAGAGCTCCTCCGCGGGACTATAACCTACGAGCAGTACTTC. Translated: CASSEELLRGTITYEQYF.

The gene calls are TRBV30 and TRBJ2-7; 10 bases are shared with TRBD2. The CDR3 loop spans 19 amino acids. Germline loops: CDR1 GTSNPN, CDR2 SVGIG (reference sequence). J was trimmed by 2 bases and V by 0 bases; bases with no gene match: 16. The CDR3 spells CAWSVRASGSWHRPYEQYF. Written as DNA, the CDR3 is TGTGCCTGGAGTGTTAGGGCTAGCGGGAGCTGGCACCGGCCCTACGAGCAGTACTTC.

This clone has a single count. One end of the junction fails to match germline, which may point to a read error. This sequence joins TRBV5-6 and TRBJ1-1; no definite D call. Germline CDR1 SGHDT, CDR2 YYEEEE. This CDR3 has 17 amino acids. The CDR3 coding sequence is TGTGCCAGCAGCTATACAGTACTACCCACAGTGAACCCTGAAGCTTTCTTT. Translating gives CASSYTVLPTVNPEAFF. Supplemented by reference TRBV5-6 and TRBJ1-1, the full variable domain reads DAGVTQSPTHLIKTRGQQVTLRCSPKSGHDTVSWYQQALGQGPQFIFQYYEEEERQRGNFPDRFSGHQFPNYSSELNVNALLLGDSALYLCASSYTVLPTVNPEAFFGQGTRLTVV.

V gene TRBV7-2 combines with J gene TRBJ2-1; TRBD2 matches at 11 bases. V gave up 1 base and J gave up 6 bases; unmatched junction bases: 2. The CDR3 is made up of 15 amino acids. CDR1 and CDR2 (germline): SGHTA, FQGNSA. The CDR3 DNA reads TGTGCCAGCAGCTTAGGTAGCGGGAGGGGCAATGAGCAGTTCTTC. Amino acids: CASSLGSGRGNEQFF.

This clone was counted a few times. The sample contains more than one DNA sequence encoding this CDR3. V and J are TRBV18 and TRBJ2-7; D might be TRBD1 (6 bases). The CDR3 runs 12 residues. V was pared by 2 bases and J by 5 bases, with 7 bases between. Germline V CDR1 and CDR2: KGHSH, LQKENI. The CDR3 region is CASSPSGDEQYF. In nucleotides, the CDR3 is TGTGCCAGCTCACCATCAGGGGACGAGCAGTACTTC.

In the case of this clone: The sample carries other DNA sequences with the same CDR3. The gene calls are TRBV5-1 and TRBJ2-2; TRBD1 is a possible D gene (5 bases). The germline CDR1 and CDR2 sequences are SGHRS and YFSETQ. CDR3 size: 15 residues. V was shortened by 0 bases and J by 1 base, with 7 bases between the two germline ends. The CDR3 loop reads CASSLAGKNTGELFF. As DNA, the CDR3 is TGCGCCAGCAGCTTGGCAGGGAAGAACACCGGGGAGCTGTTTTTT.

The V call is TRBV2, the J call TRBJ1-4; 8 bases are shared with TRBD1. From germline, CDR1 is SNHLY and CDR2 FYNNEI. J gave up 8 bases and V 6 bases, and 11 bases lay outside the gene matches. The CDR3 extends over 15 amino acids. Here the CDR3 DNA reads TGTGCCAGCAGCGACGAATCAGGGGGCCTCGAAAAACTGTTTTTT. Translating it yields CASSDESGGLEKLFF.

This chain connects TRBV27 to TRBJ2-5; 8 nucleotides align to TRBD1. V shed 3 bases, J shed 2 bases, and the junction held 2 bases outside the gene matches. The V gene's germline CDR1 is MNHEY and CDR2 SMNVEV (reference sequence). The CDR3 extends over 14 amino acids. The CDR3 loop is CASSFRGHQETQYF. The CDR3 nucleotides are TGTGCCAGCAGTTTCAGGGGGCATCAAGAGACCCAGTACTTC.

V gene TRBV6-6 combines with J gene TRBJ2-7; TRBD1 matches 9 bases. Germline V gives CDR1 MNHNY, CDR2 SVGAGI (reference sequence). The CDR3 covers 16 residues. V lost 5 bases to trimming and J lost 5 bases; unmatched junction nucleotides: 13. CDR3 residues: CASSHTSGTGIDEQYF. Written as DNA, the CDR3 is TGTGCCAGCAGTCACACTTCCGGGACAGGGATCGACGAGCAGTACTTC.